The rows below give T cell receptor beta chains drawn from one sample of a study of monozygotic twins with inflammatory bowel disease. From the 5' RACE reads, TCRdb lists one entry per CDR3 protein and no DNA. This table lists more than 300,000 distinct CDR3 sequences. Sequences were obtained from blood. Every receptor here comes from a human donor with ulcerative colitis or Crohn's disease, or a healthy co-twin of an affected twin (not recorded which). CDR3s include the opening cysteine and the closing phenylalanine or tryptophan.

>TRBV7-2|TRBJ2-1
CASSLATDRGNEQFF
>TRBV6-5|TRBJ1-4
CASSSNPQGELFF
>TRBV25-1|TRBJ1-1
CASSVQGSAEAFF
>TRBV4-3|TRBJ1-5
CASSQDRAGGQPQHF
>TRBV5-1|TRBJ2-7
CASSLTTSREQYF
>TRBV15|TRBJ2-7
CATSSRRDALTGEQYF
>TRBV20-1|TRBJ2-7
CSASQPSEQYF
>TRBV4-3|TRBJ2-7
CASSHGLPYEQYF
>TRBV20-1|TRBJ2-3
CSGQGHTDTQNF
>TRBV6-5|TRBJ1-1
CASSHEGAGNTEAFF
>TRBV12-3/TRBV12-4|TRBJ2-7
CASSLGLPDEQYF
>TRBV5-5|TRBJ2-7
CASSPAGTGFYEQYF
>TRBV7-6|TRBJ1-5
CASSPTGTGNFNQPQHF
>TRBV6-5|TRBJ1-6
CASKDGGNSPLHF
>TRBV5-1|TRBJ1-1
CASSPGTTGANTEAFF
>TRBV11-2|TRBJ2-2
CASSRVRGRRFGNTGELFF
>TRBV20-1|TRBJ2-7
CSASANLAVNYEQYF
>TRBV7-8|TRBJ2-5
CASSLPRLAVQETQYF
>TRBV5-1|TRBJ1-1
CASSLVPRQVEAFF
>TRBV6-6|TRBJ2-5
CASILKGDLGTQYF
>TRBV20-1|TRBJ2-1
CSARAIGTGAYNEQFF
>TRBV29-1|TRBJ2-1
CSVEGTSPEQFF